A single sample gave rise to the 3 T cell receptor beta chains below, sequenced in a study of prognosis after radiotherapy for stage I lung cancer. From genomic DNA, two-round multiplex PCR was used to amplify TCR beta CDR3. Round one of PCR was performed, and it used primers specific to each TRBV and TRBJ gene. One entry per CDR3 protein, called by TCRdb with MiXCR from the multiplex PCR reads. The sample contains more than 11,000 distinct CDR3 sequences, 31% of which appear only once. Sequencing used PBMCs, obtained before or after stereotactic body radiation therapy (not recorded which). The receptors originated from a donor over 45 with non-small cell lung cancer.

Concerning this clonotype itself: It differs at one base from a far larger clone, so likely a read error. The CDR3 DNA is TGTGCCAGCAGCTTAGAACTAGCGTTGGGAGCCGGTGAGCAGTACTTC. Translating it yields CASSLELALGAGEQYF. The chain employs TRBV13 and TRBJ2-7, with 7 bases fitting TRBD2. Unmatched junction bases numbered 13, after V lost 1 base and J lost 7 bases. The CDR3 spans 16 residues. Per germline, CDR1 PRHDT and CDR2 FYEKMQ (reference sequence).

This clonotype was recorded at least ten times. This rearrangement joins TRBV11-2 to TRBJ2-7; the D is unclear. From germline, CDR1 is SGHAT and CDR2 FQNNGV. This CDR3 region has 13 residues. Trimming shortened V by 5 bases and J by 7 bases, and 15 bases separated the two germline ends. The CDR3 sequence: CASSLSTFGEQYF. The CDR3 region has the DNA TGTGCCAGCAGCCTCTCAACCTTCGGAGAGCAGTACTTC.

There are many counts of this clonotype. This chain uses TRBV28 with TRBJ1-2; TRBD1 matches at 8 bases. Germline V CDR1 and CDR2: MDHEN, SYDVKM. V shed 5 bases, J shed 4 bases, and the junction held 12 bases outside the gene matches. The CDR3 length is 16 residues. In nucleotides, the CDR3 is TGTGCCAGCAGTGTACTACGAACAGGGGGGGGCTATGGCTACACCTTC. Translating gives CASSVLRTGGGYGYTF.